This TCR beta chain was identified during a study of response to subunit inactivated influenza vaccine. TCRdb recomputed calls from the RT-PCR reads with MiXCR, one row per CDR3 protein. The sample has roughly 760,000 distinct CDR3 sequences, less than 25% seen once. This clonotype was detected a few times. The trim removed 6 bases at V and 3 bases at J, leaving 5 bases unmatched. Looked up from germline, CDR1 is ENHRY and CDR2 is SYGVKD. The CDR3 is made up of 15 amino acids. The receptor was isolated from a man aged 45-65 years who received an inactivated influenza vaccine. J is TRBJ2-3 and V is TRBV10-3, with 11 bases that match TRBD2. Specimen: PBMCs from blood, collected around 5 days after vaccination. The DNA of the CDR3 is TGTGCCATCAGGTTGGGACTAGCGGAAACAGATACGCAGTATTTT. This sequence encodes CAIRLGLAETDTQYF.